This T cell receptor (beta chain) was found in a study of T cell responses to AZD1222 COVID-19 vaccine. Study-level findings and limits: Clonal diversity was possibly underestimated, and the donors were mostly white British, with more females. Recipients of two AZD1222 doses showed rising Spike-specific TCR breadth and depth. The peak T cell response came first, and repertoires were sampled only after it.

Libraries were prepared by immunoSEQ multiplex PCR; TCRdb keeps only in-frame clonotypes and omits some of them. The repertoire consists of 90,000 to 130,000 clones, with around 90% occurring once and the leading ten covering roughly 7.8%. Trimming stripped 6 bases from V and 5 bases from J, with 16 bases between. CDR3 length: 14 amino acids. Per germline, CDR1 LGHDT and CDR2 YNNKEL (reference sequence). Turning to this clone: Its antigen remains unknown.

The V and J genes are TRBV3-1 (or the pseudogene TRBV3-2) and TRBJ1-1; D unresolved. The input for sequencing was peripheral blood, taken on day 0 of AZD1222 vaccination. The TCR sequence derives from an adult in good health. This CDR3 reads CASSRNTGGTEAFF. In DNA form, the CDR3 reads TGTGCCAGCAGTCGCAACACGGGCGGGACTGAAGCTTTCTTT.